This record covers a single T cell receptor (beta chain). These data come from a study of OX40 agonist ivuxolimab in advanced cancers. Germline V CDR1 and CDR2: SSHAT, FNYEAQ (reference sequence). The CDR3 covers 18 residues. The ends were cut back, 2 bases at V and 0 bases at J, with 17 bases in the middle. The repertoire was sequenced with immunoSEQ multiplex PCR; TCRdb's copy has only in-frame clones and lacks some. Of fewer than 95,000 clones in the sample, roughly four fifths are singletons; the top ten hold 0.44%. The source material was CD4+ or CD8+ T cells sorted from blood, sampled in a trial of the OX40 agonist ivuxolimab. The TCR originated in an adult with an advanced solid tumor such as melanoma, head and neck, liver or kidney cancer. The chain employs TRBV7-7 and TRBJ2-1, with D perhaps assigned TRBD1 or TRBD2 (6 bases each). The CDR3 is CASSLWGAGPISYNEQFF. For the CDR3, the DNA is TGTGCCAGCAGCTTATGGGGGGCCGGTCCTATCTCCTACAATGAGCAGTTCTTC. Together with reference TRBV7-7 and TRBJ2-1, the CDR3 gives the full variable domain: GAGVSQSPRYKVTKRGQDVTLRCDPISSHATLYWYQQALGQGPEFLTYFNYEAQPDKSGLPSDRFSAERPEGSISTLTIQRTEQRDSAMYRCASSLWGAGPISYNEQFFGPGTRLTVL.